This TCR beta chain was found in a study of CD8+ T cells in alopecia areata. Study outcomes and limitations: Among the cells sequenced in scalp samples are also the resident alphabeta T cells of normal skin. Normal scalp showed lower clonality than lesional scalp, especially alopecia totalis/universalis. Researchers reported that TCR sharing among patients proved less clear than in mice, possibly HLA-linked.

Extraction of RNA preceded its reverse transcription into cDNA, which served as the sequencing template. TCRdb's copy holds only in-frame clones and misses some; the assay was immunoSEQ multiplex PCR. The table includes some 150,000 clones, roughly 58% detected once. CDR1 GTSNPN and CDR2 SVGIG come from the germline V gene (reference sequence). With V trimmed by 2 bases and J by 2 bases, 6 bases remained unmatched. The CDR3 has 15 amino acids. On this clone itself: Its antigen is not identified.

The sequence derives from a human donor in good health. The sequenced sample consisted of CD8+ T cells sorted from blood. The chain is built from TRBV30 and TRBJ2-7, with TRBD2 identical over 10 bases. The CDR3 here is CAWSPPSGRAYEQYF. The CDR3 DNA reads TGTGCCTGGAGTCCTCCGAGCGGGAGGGCCTACGAGCAGTACTTC.